This TCR beta chain came from a study of blood T cell repertoires in COVID-19. In the study overall: COVID-19 samples collected from the United States, Italy and Spain covered acute and convalescent phases.

This CDR3 has 14 amino acids. Trimming took 3 bases from V and 6 from J, leaving 13 bases between them. The germline V gene encodes CDR1 SGDLS and CDR2 YYNGEE. Seattle participants joined during active infection and were tracked over time. TCRdb's table, derived via immunoSEQ multiplex PCR, lists solely in-frame clones and lacks some. This table holds fewer than 650,000 clones, around nine tenths found once. V usage is TRBV9 and J usage is TRBJ2-1, with D tentatively TRBD1 (5 bases). The sequencing sample was made of peripheral blood. This receptor was obtained from a woman aged 50 to 60 with COVID-19, enrolled during active disease. The CDR3 DNA reads TGTGCCAGCAGCGGACCAGGGCGGCTCAATGAGCAGTTCTTC. Its translation is CASSGPGRLNEQFF.